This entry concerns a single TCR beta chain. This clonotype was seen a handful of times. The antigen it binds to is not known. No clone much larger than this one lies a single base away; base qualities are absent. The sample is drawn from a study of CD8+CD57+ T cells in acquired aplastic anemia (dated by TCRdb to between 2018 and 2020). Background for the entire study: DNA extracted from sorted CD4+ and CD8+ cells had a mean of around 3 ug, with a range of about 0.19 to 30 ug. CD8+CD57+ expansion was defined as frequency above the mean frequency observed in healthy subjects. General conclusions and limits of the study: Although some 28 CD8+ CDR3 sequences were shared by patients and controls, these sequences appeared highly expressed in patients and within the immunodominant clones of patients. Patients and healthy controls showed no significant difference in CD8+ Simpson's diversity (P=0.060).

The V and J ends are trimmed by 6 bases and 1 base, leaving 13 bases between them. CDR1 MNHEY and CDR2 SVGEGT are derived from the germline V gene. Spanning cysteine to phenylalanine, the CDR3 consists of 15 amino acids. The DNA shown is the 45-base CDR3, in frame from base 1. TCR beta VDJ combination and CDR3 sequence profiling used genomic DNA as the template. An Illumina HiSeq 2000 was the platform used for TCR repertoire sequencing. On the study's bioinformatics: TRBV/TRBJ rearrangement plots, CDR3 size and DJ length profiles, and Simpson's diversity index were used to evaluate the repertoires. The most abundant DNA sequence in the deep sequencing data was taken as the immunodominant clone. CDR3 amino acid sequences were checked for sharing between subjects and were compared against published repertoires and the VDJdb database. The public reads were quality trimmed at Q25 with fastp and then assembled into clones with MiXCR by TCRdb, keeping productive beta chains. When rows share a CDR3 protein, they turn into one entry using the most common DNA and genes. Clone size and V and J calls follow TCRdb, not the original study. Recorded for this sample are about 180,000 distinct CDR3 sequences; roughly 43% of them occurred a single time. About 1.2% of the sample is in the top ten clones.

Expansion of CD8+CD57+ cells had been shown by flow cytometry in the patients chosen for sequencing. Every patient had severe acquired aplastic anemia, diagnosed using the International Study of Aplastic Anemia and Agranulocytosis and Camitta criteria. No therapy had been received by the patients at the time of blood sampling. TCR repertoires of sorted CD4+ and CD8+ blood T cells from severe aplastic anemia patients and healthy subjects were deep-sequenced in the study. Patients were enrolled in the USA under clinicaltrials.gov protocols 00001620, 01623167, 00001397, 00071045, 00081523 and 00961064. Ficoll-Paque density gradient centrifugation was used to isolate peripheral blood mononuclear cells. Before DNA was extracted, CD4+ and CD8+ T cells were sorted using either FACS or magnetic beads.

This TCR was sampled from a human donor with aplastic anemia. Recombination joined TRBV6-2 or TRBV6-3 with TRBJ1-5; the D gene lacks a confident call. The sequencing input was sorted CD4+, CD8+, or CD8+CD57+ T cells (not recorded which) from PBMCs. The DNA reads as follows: TGTGCCAGCAGCAGACCCCCTTTGAGCAATCAGCCCCAGCATTTT. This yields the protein CASSRPPLSNQPQHF.